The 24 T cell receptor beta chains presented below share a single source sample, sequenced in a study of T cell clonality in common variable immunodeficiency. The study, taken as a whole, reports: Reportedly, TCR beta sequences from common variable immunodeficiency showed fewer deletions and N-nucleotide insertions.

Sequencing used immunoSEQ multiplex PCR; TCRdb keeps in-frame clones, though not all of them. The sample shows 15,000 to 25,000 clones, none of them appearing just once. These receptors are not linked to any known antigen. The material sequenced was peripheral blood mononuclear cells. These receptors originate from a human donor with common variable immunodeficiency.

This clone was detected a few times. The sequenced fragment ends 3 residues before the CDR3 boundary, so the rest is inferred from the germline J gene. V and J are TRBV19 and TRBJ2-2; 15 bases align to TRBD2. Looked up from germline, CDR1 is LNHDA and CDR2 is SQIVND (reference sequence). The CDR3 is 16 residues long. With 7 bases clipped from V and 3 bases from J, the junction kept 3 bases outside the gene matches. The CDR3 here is CASTRTSGGDTGELFF. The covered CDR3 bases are TGTGCCAGTACCCGGACTAGCGGGGGGGACACCGGGGAG.

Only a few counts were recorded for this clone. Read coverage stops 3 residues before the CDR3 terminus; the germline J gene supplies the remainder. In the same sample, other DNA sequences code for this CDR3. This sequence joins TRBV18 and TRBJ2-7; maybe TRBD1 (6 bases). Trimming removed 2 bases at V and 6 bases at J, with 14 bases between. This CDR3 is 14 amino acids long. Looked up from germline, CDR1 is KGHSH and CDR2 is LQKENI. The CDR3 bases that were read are TGTGCCAGCTCACCAATGGACAGTTCTTCCGAG. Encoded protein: CASSPMDSSSE. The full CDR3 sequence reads CASSPMDSSSEQYF.

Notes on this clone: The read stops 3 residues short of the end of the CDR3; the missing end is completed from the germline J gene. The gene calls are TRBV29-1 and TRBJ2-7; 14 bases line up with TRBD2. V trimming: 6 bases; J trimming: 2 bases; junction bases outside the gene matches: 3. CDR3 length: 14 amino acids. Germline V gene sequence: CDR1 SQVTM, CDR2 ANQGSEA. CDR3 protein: CSVLGLAGAYEQYF. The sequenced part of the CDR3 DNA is TGCAGCGTATTGGGACTAGCGGGGGCCTACGAG.

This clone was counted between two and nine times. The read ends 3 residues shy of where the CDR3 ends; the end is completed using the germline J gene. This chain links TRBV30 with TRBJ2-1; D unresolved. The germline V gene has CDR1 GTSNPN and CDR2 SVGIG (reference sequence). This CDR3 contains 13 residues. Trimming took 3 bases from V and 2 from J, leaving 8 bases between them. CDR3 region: CAWRSNPYNEQFF. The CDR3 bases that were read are TGTGCCTGGAGATCTAACCCCTACAATGAG.

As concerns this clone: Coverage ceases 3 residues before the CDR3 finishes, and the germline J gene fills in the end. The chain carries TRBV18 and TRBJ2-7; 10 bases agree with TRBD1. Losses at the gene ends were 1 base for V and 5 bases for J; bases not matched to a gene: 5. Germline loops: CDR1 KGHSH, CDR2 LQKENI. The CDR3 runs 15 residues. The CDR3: CASSPQDRGLHEQYF. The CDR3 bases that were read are TGTGCCAGCTCACCACAAGACAGGGGGCTCCACGAG.

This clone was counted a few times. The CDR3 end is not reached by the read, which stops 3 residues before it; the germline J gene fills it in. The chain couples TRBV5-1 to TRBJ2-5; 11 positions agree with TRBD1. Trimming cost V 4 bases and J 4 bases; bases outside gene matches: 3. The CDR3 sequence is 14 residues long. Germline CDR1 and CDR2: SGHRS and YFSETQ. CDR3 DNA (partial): TGCGCCAGCAGCCAGGGACAGGGGGGAGAGACC. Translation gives CASSQGQGGET. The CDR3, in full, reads CASSQGQGGETQYF.

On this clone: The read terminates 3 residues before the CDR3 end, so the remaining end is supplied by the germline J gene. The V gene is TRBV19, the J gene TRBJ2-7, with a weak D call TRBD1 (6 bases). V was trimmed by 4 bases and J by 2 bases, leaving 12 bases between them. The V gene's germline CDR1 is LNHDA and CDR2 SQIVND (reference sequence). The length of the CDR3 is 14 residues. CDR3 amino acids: CASSNVQGTYEQYF. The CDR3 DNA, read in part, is TGTGCCAGTAGTAATGTTCAGGGGACCTACGAG.

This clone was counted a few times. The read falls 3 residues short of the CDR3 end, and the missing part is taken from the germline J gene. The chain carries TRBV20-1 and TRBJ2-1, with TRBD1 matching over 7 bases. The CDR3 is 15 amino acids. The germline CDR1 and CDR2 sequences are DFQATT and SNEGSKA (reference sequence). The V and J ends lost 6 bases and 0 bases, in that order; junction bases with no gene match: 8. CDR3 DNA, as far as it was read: TGCAGTGCCTCGGACAGGCGTAACTCCTACAATGAG. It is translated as CSASDRRNSYNE. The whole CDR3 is CSASDRRNSYNEQFF.

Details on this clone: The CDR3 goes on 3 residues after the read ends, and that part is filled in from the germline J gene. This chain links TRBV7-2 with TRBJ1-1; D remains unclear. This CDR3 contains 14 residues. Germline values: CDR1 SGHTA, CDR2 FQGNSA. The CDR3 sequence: CASSLRGLLVEAFF. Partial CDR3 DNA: TGTGCCAGCAGCTTAAGAGGCCTCCTAGTTGAG.

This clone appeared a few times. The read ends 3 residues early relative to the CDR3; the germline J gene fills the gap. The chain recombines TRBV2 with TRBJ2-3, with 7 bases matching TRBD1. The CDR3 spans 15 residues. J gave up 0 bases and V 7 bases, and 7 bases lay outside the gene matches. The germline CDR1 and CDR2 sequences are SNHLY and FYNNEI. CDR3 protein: CASTVGTASTDTQYF. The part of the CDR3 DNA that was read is TGTGCCAGCACAGTTGGGACAGCTAGCACAGATACG.

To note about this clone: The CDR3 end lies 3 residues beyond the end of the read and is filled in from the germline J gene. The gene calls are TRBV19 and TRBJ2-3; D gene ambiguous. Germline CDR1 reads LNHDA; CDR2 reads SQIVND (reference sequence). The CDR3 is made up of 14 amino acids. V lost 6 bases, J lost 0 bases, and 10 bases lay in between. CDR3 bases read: TGTGCCAGTAGCCGAAGCACTAGCACAGATACG. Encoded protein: CASSRSTSTDT. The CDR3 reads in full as CASSRSTSTDTQYF.

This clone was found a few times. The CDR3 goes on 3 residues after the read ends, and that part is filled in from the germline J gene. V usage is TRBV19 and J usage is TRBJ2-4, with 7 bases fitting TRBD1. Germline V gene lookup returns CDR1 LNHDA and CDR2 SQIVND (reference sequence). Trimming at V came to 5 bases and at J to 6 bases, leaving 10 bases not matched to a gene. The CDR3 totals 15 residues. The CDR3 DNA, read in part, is TGTGCCAGTAGTTATAGCGACAGGGTATTAAACATT. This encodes CASSYSDRVLNI. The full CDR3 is CASSYSDRVLNIQYF.

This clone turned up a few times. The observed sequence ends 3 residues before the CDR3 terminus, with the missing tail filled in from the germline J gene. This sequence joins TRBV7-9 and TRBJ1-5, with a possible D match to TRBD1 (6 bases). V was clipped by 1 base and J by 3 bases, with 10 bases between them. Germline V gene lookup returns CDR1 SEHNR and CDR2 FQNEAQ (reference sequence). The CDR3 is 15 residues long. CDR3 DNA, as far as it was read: TGTGCCAGCAGCTTAGGAGCAGGGGCCAATCAGCCC. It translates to CASSLGAGANQP. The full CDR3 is CASSLGAGANQPQHF.

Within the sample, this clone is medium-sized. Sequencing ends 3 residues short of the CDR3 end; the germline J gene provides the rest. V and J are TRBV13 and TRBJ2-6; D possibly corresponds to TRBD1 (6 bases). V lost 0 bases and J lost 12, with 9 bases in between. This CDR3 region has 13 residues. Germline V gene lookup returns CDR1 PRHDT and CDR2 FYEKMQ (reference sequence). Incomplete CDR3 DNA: TGTGCCAGCAGCTTAGGGACAGGCGGCGTC. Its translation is CASSLGTGGV. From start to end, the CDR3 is CASSLGTGGVLTF.

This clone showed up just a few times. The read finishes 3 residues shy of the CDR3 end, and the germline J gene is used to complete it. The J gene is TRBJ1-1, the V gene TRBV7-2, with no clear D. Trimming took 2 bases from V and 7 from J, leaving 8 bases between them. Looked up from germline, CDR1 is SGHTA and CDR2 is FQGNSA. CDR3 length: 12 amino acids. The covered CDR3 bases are TGTGCCAGCAGCTTAACGCAGTATGAA. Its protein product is CASSLTQYE. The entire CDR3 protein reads CASSLTQYEAFF.

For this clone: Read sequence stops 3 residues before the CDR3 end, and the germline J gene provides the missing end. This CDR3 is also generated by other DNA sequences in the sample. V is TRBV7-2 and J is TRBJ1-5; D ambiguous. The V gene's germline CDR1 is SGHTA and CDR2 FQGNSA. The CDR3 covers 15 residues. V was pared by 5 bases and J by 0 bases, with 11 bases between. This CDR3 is CASSPDRGSNQPQHF. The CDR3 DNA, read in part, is TGTGCCAGCAGCCCAGACCGGGGTAGCAATCAGCCC. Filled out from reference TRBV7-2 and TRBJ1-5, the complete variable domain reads GAGVSQSPSNKVTEKGKDVELRCDPISGHTALYWYRQSLGQGLEFLIYFQGNSAPDKSGLPSDRFSAERTGGSVSTLTIQRTQQEDSAVYLCASSPDRGSNQPQHFGDGTRLSIL.

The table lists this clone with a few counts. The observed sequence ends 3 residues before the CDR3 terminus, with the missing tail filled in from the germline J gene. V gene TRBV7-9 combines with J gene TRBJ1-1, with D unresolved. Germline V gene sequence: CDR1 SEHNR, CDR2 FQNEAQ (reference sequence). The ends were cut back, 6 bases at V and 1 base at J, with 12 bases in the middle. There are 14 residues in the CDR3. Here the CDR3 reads CASRPGRGNTEAFF. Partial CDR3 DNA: TGTGCCAGCAGGCCAGGTCGGGGGAACACTGAA. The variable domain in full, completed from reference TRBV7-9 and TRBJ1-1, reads DTGVSQNPRHKITKRGQNVTFRCDPISEHNRLYWYRQTLGQGPEFLTYFQNEAQLEKSRLLSDRFSAERPKGSFSTLEIQRTEQGDSAMYLCASRPGRGNTEAFFGQGTRLTVV.

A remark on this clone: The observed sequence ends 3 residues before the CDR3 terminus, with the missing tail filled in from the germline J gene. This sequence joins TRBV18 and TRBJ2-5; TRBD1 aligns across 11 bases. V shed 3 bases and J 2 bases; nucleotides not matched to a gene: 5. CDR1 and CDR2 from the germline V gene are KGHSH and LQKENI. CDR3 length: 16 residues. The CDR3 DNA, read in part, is TGTGCCAGCTCACCGCGGGGACAGGGGGTACAAGAGACC. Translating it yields CASSPRGQGVQET. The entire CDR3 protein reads CASSPRGQGVQETQYF.

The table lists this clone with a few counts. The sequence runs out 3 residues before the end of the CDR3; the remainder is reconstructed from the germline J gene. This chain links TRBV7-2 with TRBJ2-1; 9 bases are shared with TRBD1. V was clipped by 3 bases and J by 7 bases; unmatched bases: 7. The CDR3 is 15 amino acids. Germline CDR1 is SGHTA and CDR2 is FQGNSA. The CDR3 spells CASSFTGTGRNEQFF. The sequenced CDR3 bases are TGTGCCAGCAGCTTTACCGGGACAGGGAGGAATGAG.

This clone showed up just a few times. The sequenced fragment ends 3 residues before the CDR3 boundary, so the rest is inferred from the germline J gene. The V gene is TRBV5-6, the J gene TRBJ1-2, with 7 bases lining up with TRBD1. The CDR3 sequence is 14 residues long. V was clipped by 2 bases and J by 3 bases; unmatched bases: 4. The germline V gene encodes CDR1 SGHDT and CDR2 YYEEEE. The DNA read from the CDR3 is TGTGCCAGCAGCTTCAGACAGGGAGACTATGGC. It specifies CASSFRQGDYG. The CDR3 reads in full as CASSFRQGDYGYTF. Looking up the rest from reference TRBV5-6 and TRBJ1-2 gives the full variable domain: DAGVTQSPTHLIKTRGQQVTLRCSPKSGHDTVSWYQQALGQGPQFIFQYYEEEERQRGNFPDRFSGHQFPNYSSELNVNALLLGDSALYLCASSFRQGDYGYTFGSGTRLTVV.

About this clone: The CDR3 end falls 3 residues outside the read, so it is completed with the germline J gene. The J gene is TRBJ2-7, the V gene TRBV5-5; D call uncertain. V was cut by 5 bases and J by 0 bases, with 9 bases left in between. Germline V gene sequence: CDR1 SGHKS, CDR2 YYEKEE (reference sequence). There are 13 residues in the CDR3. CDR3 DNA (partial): TGTGCCAGCAGTATAGTCCCCTCCTACGAG. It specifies CASSIVPSYE. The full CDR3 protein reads CASSIVPSYEQYF.

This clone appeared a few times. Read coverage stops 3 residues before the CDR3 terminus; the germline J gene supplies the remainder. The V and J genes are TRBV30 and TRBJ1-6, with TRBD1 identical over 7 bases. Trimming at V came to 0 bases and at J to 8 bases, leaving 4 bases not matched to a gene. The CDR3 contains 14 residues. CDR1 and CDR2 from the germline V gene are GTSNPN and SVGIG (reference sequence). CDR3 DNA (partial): TGTGCCTGGAGTGTAGGCAGGGGGGATTCACCC. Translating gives CAWSVGRGDSP. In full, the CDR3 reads CAWSVGRGDSPLHF. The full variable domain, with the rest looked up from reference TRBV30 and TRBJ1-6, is SQTIHQWPATLVQPVGSPLSLECTVEGTSNPNLYWYRQAAGRGLQLLFYSVGIGQISSEVPQNLSASRPQDRQFILSSKKLLLSDSGFYLCAWSVGRGDSPLHFGNGTRLTVT.

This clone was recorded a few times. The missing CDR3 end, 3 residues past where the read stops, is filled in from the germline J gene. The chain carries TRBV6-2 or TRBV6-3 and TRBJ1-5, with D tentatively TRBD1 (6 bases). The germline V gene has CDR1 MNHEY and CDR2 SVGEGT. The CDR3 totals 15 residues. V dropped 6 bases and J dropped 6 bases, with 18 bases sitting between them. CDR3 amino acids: CASSPDRDTSQPQHF. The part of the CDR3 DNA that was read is TGTGCCAGCAGCCCCGACCGGGACACTAGTCAGCCC.

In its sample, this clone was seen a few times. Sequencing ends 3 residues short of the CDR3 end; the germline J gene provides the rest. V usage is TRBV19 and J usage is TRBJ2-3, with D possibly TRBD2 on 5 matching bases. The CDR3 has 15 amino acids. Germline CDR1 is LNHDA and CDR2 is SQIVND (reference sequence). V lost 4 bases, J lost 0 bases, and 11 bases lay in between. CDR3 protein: CASSTSLDSTDTQYF. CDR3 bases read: TGTGCCAGTAGTACTAGCCTAGACAGCACAGATACG. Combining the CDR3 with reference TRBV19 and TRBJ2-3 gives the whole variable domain DGGITQSPKYLFRKEGQNVTLSCEQNLNHDAMYWYRQDPGQGLRLIYYSQIVNDFQKGDIAEGYSVSREKKESFPLTVTSAQKNPTAFYLCASSTSLDSTDTQYFGPGTRLTVL.